This T cell receptor beta chain was sequenced during a study of blood T cell repertoires in COVID-19. At the level of the study: Sites in the United States, Italy and Spain provided acute and convalescent COVID-19 samples. In each case, the material was cDNA or gDNA derived from T cells, B-cell-depleted T cells, or PBMCs.

This clone was detected a few times. V was trimmed by 3 bases and J by 4 bases, leaving 13 bases between them. CDR1 KGHSH and CDR2 LQKENI come from the germline V gene. The CDR3 is 15 residues long. Original data processing: Researchers report that nucleated cell counts were estimated from reference gene primer amplification. Profiling relied on immunoSEQ multiplex PCR, and the TCRdb table lists in-frame clones only, not all of them. V and J calls and clone size come straight from that table; D and trimming were deduced from the DNA. The sample lists tens of thousands of clones, roughly 85% seen once, with 1.5% to 2% in the top ten.

The sequenced material came from peripheral blood. The chain links TRBV18 to TRBJ1-5; TRBD1 is a possible D gene (6 bases). The sequence derives from a woman aged 60-70 years with acute or convalescent COVID-19. CDR3 nucleotides: TGTGCCAGCTCACCCACATCAGGGGAAAATCAGCCCCAGCATTTT. Protein: CASSPTSGENQPQHF. Together with reference TRBV18 and TRBJ1-5, the CDR3 gives the full variable domain: NAGVMQNPRHLVRRRGQEARLRCSPMKGHSHVYWYRQLPEEGLKFMVYLQKENIIDESGMPKERFSAEFPKEGPSILRIQQVVRGDSAAYFCASSPTSGENQPQHFGDGTRLSIL.